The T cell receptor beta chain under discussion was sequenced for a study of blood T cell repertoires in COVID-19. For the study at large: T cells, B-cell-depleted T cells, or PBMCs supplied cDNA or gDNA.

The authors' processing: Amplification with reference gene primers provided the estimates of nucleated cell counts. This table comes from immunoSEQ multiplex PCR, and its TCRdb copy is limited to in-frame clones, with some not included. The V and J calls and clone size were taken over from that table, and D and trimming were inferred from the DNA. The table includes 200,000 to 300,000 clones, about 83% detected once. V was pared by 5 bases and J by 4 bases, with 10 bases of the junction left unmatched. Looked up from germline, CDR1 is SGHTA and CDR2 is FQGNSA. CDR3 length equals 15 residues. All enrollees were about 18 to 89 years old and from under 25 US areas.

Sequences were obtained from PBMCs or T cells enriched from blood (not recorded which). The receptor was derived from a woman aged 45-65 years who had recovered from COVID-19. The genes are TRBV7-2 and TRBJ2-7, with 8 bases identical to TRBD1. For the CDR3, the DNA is TGTGCCAGCAGCCAAGACAGGGGACTTGGGTACGAGCAGTACTTC. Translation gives CASSQDRGLGYEQYF.